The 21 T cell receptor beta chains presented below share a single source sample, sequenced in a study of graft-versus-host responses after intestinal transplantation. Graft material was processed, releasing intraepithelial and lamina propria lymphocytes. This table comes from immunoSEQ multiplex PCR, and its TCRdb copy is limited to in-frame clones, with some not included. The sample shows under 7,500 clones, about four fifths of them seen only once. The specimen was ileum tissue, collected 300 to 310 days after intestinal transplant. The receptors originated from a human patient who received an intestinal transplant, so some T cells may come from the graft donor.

The CDR3 spells CASSLWGEETQYF. Here the CDR3 DNA reads TGCGCCAGCTCCTTATGGGGAGAAGAGACCCAGTACTTC. The gene calls are TRBV5-1 and TRBJ2-5; the D gene is possibly TRBD2 (5 bases). Germline V CDR1 and CDR2: SGHRS, YFSETQ. The CDR3 consists of 13 residues. V was clipped by 7 bases and J by 3 bases, with 13 bases between them.

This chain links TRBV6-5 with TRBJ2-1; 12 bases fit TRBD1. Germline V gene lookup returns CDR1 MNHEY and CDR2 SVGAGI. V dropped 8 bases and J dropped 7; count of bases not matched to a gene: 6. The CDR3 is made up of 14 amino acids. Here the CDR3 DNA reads TGTGCCAGCCGGGACAGGGGGCGAGGAAATGAGCAGTTCTTC. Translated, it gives CASRDRGRGNEQFF.

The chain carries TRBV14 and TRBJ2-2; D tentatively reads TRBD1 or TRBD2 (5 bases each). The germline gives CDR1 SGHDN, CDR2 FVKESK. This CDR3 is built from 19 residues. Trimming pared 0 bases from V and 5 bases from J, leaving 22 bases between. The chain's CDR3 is CASSQDREGRVGRTGELFF. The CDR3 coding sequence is TGTGCCAGCAGCCAAGATCGAGAGGGGCGCGTGGGTCGAACCGGGGAGCTGTTTTTT.

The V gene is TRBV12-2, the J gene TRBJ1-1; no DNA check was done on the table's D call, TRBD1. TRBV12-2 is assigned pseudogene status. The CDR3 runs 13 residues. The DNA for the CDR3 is TGTGCAAGTCGCTTAGCAGGGGGCACTGAAGCTTTCTTT. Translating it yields CASRLAGGTEAFF.

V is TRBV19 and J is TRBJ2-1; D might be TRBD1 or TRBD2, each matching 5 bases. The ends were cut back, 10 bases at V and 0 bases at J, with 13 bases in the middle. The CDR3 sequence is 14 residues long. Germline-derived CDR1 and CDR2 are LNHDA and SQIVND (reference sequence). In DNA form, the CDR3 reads TGTGCCATAGGAGAGGGGAGCTCCTACAATGAGCAGTTCTTC. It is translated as CAIGEGSSYNEQFF. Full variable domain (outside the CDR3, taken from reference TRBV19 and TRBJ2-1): DGGITQSPKYLFRKEGQNVTLSCEQNLNHDAMYWYRQDPGQGLRLIYYSQIVNDFQKGDIAEGYSVSREKKESFPLTVTSAQKNPTAFYLCAIGEGSSYNEQFFGPGTRLTVL.

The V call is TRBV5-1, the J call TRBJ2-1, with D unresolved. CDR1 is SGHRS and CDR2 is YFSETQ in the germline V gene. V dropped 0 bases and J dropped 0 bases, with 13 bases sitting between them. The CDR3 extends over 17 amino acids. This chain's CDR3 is CASSLGKHYSSYNEQFF. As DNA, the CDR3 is TGCGCCAGCAGCTTGGGAAAGCATTATAGCTCCTACAATGAGCAGTTCTTC.

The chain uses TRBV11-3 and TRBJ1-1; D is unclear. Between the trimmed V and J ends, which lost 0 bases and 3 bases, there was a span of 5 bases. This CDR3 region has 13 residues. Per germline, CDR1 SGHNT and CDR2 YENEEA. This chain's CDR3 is CASSLDQYTEAFF. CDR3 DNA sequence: TGTGCCAGCAGCTTAGATCAGTACACTGAAGCTTTCTTT.

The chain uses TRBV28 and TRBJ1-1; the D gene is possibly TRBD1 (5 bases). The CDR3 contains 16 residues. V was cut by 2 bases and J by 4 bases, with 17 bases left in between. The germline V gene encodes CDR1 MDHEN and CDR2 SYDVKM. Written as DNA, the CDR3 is TGTGCCAGCAGTTTACAGGGCGCCACAACAGGCACTGAAGCTTTCTTT. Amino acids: CASSLQGATTGTEAFF.

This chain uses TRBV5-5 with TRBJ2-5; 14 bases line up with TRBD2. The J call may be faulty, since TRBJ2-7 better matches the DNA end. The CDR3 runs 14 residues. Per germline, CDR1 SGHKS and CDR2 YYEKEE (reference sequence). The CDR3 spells CASSWTSGRYEQYF. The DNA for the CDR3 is TGTGCCAGCAGCTGGACTAGCGGGAGGTACGAGCAGTACTTC.

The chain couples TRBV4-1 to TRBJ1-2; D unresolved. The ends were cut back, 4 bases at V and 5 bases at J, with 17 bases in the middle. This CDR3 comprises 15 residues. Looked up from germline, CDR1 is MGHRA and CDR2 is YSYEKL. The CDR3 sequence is CASSPGTRLEYGYTF. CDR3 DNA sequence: TGCGCCAGCAGCCCCGGAACGAGACTAGAGTATGGCTACACCTTC.

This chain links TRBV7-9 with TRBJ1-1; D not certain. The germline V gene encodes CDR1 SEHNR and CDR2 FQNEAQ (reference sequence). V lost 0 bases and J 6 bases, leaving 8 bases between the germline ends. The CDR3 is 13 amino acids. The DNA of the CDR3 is TGTGCCAGCAGCTTAGCAGATTACGCTGAAGCTTTCTTT. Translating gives CASSLADYAEAFF.

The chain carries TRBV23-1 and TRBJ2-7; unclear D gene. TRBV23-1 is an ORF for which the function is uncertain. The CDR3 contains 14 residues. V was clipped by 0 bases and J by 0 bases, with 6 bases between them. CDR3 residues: CASSQSTYSYEQYF. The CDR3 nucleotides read TGCGCCAGCAGTCAATCGACCTACTCCTACGAGCAGTACTTC.

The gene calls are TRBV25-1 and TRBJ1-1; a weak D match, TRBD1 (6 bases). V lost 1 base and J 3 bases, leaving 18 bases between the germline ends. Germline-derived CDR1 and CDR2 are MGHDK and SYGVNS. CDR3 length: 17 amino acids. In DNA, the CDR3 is TGTGCCAGCAGTGAATGGGGGGCTAAACCGGGAGACACTGAAGCTTTCTTT. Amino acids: CASSEWGAKPGDTEAFF.

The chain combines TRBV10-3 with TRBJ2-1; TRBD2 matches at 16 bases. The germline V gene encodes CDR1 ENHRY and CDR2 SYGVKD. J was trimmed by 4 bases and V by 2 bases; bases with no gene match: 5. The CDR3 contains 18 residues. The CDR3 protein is CAISEPGTSGRVYNEQFF. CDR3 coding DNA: TGTGCCATCAGTGAGCCCGGGACTAGCGGGAGGGTGTACAATGAGCAGTTCTTC.

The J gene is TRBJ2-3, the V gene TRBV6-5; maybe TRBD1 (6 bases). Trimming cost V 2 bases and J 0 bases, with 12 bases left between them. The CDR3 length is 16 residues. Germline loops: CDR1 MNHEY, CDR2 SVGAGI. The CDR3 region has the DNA TGTGCCAGCAGTTACAGGAGACAGGAGAGCACAGATACGCAGTATTTT. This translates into CASSYRRQESTDTQYF.

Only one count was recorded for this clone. The CDR3 DNA sequence: TGCGCCAGCAGCCAGGGGAGAGGGGGGAAAAGCTCCTACAATGAGCAGTTCTTC. This encodes CASSQGRGGKSSYNEQFF. The chain carries TRBV4-1 and TRBJ2-1; D is perhaps TRBD1 or TRBD2 (6 bases each). The CDR3 sequence is 18 residues long. Germline values: CDR1 MGHRA, CDR2 YSYEKL. Trimming removed 3 bases from V and 0 bases from J, with 18 bases in between.

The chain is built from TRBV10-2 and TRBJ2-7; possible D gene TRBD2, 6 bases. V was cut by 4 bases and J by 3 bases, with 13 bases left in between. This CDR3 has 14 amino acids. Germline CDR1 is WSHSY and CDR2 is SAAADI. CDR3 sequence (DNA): TGCGCCAGCAGTGTGGGGCGGGGCTACTACGAGCAGTACTTC. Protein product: CASSVGRGYYEQYF.

The CDR3 is CASSRSGSTSYEQYF. The CDR3 bases are TGTGCCAGCAGTCGTAGCGGGTCTACCTCCTACGAGCAGTACTTC. The chain links TRBV25-1 to TRBJ2-7; 7 bases map to TRBD2. The CDR3 is 15 amino acids. V lost 5 bases to trimming and J lost 0 bases; unmatched junction nucleotides: 7. Germline V gene sequence: CDR1 MGHDK, CDR2 SYGVNS.

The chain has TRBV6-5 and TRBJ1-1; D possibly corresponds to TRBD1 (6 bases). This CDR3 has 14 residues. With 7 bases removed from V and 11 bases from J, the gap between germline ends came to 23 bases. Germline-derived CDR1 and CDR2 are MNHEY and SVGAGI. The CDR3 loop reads CASTPTAGGTKAFF. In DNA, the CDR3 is TGTGCCAGCACCCCGACTGCCGGCGGGACAAAGGCTTTCTTT.

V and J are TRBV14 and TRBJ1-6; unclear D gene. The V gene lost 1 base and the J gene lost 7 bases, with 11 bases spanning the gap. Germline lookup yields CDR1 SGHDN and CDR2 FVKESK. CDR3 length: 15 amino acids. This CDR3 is CASSQGLTGNSPLHF. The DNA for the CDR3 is TGTGCCAGCAGCCAAGGACTAACGGGAAATTCACCCCTCCACTTT.

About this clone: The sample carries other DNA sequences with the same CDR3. This CDR3 reads CASSFISAGENEAFF. The CDR3, as DNA: TGTGCCAGCAGTTTTATTTCGGCGGGGGAGAATGAAGCTTTCTTT. The chain employs TRBV28 and TRBJ1-1, with TRBD1 as a possible D gene (5 bases). Germline V lookup: CDR1 MDHEN, CDR2 SYDVKM. The length of the CDR3 is 15 residues. Trimming took off 3 bases at V and 7 bases at J, with 18 bases between the two ends.